This T cell receptor beta chain stems from a study of Ad26.COV2.S vaccination and SARS-CoV-2 variants (dated by TCRdb to the early 2020s). About the full investigation: Vaccine-arm donors came from COV1001, a multicentre, randomized, double-blind, placebo-controlled phase I-IIa trial of Ad26.COV2.S in healthy adults. Trial participants were randomized into five groups of five: low-dose or high-dose Ad26.COV2.S given once or twice, or placebo on both occasions. Blinding of investigators to trial group allocation was maintained during experiments and outcome assessment. Ad26.COV2.S was administered intramuscularly at a dose of 5x10^10 or 1x10^11 viral particles, either as one shot or as two shots given 56 days apart. Sequencing of the TCRbeta repertoire served to evaluate the specificity and breadth of SARS-CoV-2-reactive T cell receptors following Ad26.COV2.S vaccination. A total of 32 samples were included in the TCR-sequenced set, comprising roughly 19 Ad26.COV2.S vaccine recipients, 5 placebo recipients and 8 SARS-CoV-2 convalescent individuals. The paper's findings and limits, for the study overall: Higher spike-specific TCR breadth was observed in Ad26.COV2.S recipients than in placebo recipients (P = 0.0014). The study lacked the statistical power to compare responses across vaccine doses or regimens. According to the authors, total T cell responses may have been underestimated by the TCR breadth and depth analyses. Substantial breadth of spike-specific CD8+ and CD4+ T cell responses was reported after vaccination. Vaccine and placebo recipients had similar non-spike TCR breadth, a finding consistent with the vaccine containing only spike.

TCRbeta CDR3 regions were sequenced with the immunoSEQ Assay. After extraction, genomic DNA underwent amplification by bias-controlled multiplex PCR, followed by high-throughput sequencing. In the source study's methods: To quantify the absolute abundance of every unique TCRbeta CDR3 region, sequences were collapsed and filtered. T cell fraction was estimated by normalizing TCRbeta template counts to usable DNA, with usable DNA measured through amplification of reference genes found in all nucleated cells. Repertoire TCRs were annotated as SARS-CoV-2-specific by exact matching of V gene, CDR3 amino acid sequence and J gene to a known reactive TCR set. The reference SARS-CoV-2 TCR set was derived from MIRA and filtered for enrichment in COVID-19-positive ImmuneCODE repertoires, a step that removed public or cross-reactive TCRs. Using the MIRA antigens, annotated TCRs were further analysed by specific ORF or by position within an ORF. Breadth was defined as annotated unique rearrangements over total unique productive rearrangements; depth was the summed frequency of those rearrangements. Two-sided Wilcoxon rank-sum tests were applied when comparing TCR breadth between groups. TCRdb mirrors the immuneACCESS table, restricted to in-frame sequences. Some clones are absent from its copies; in checked studies, under half trace to an unresolved V gene, and the reason for the others is unknown. The V and J calls and the clone size are those of that table, but D and trimming were determined from the DNA. The sample has over 350,000 clones on record, 88% of them singletons. The ten most abundant clones make up around 3.4% of the sample.

Points on this clone: Its antigen target is currently unknown. One base away there is no much larger clone; base qualities are not given.

Based on the germline V gene, the CDR1 and CDR2 sequences are ENHRY and SYGVKD. Including the terminal cysteine and phenylalanine, the CDR3 comprises 12 residues. Here the CDR3 DNA is all that survives: 36 bases in frame from base 1. Between the V and J ends, shortened by 2 bases and 6 bases respectively, the junction contains 8 bases. The sample's treatment or condition label is to be understood as: approximately 18 received Ad26.COV2.S at low or high dose, single or two shots; several received placebo; per-sample allocation not given. Repertoires of vaccine and placebo recipients were sequenced from samples taken on day 63 after the first injection. Between 29 July and 7 August 2020, Cohort 1b enrolled some 25 adults aged 18-55 years at one site in Boston, USA. Ad26.COV2.S was a replication-incompetent adenovirus type 26 vector expressing a prefusion-stabilized SARS-CoV-2 spike protein from the original Wuhan strain.

Rearrangement joined TRBV10-3 to TRBJ2-7; the D gene is perhaps TRBD1, on 5 matching bases. This clonotype originated in a person aged 18-65 years who received the Ad26.COV2.S COVID-19 vaccine or a placebo. Sequencing used peripheral blood, obtained in a trial of Ad26.COV2.S vaccine versus placebo. The CDR3 region: CAISEPRGEQYF. The sequence in DNA is TGTGCCATCAGTGAGCCAAGGGGCGAGCAGTACTTC.